Presented here are 27 T cell receptor beta chains from one specimen sequenced in a study of blood T cell repertoires in COVID-19. Sequencing used immunoSEQ multiplex PCR; TCRdb keeps in-frame clones, though not all of them. The table has more than 85,000 clones, 80% to 95% seen once. Sequencing was performed on peripheral blood. These receptors were obtained from a woman in her forties or fifties with COVID-19, enrolled during active disease.

V usage is TRBV18 and J usage is TRBJ1-3; D may be TRBD1 (5 bases). V lost 3 bases and J lost 0, with 21 bases in between. This CDR3 region has 19 residues. The germline V gene encodes CDR1 KGHSH and CDR2 LQKENI. The CDR3 here is CASSPRVQGLKHSGNTIYF. For the CDR3, the DNA is TGTGCCAGCTCACCGAGGGTGCAGGGACTCAAACACTCTGGAAACACCATATATTTT.

The CDR3 reads CASSGNTGTEAFF. In nucleotides, the CDR3 is TGTGCCAGCAGTGGTAATACGGGAACTGAAGCTTTCTTT. This chain uses TRBV2 with TRBJ1-1; the D is unclear. Germline values: CDR1 SNHLY, CDR2 FYNNEI. The CDR3 sequence is 13 residues long. V dropped 4 bases and J dropped 5 bases, with 11 bases sitting between them.

The rearrangement links TRBV9 to TRBJ1-1; 12 bases are shared with TRBD1. This CDR3 comprises 15 residues. The V segment lost 0 bases and the J segment 6 bases; nucleotides outside the gene matches: 3. The germline CDR1 and CDR2 sequences are SGDLS and YYNGEE. The CDR3, as DNA: TGTGCCAGCAGCGTAGTGGGACAGGGGGCGTCTGAAGCTTTCTTT. As protein: CASSVVGQGASEAFF. The full variable domain, in which reference TRBV9 and TRBJ1-1 provide the parts outside the CDR3, is DSGVTQTPKHLITATGQRVTLRCSPRSGDLSVYWYQQSLDQGLQFLIQYYNGEERAKGNILERFSAQQFPDLHSELNLSSLELGDSALYFCASSVVGQGASEAFFGQGTRLTVV.

The rearrangement links TRBV7-2 to TRBJ2-3, with 10 bases matching TRBD1. CDR1 is SGHTA, CDR2 FQGNSA, per germline. V trimming: 5 bases; J trimming: 2 bases; junction bases outside the gene matches: 16. The CDR3 is 19 amino acids. In nucleotides, the CDR3 is TGTGCCAGCAGCAGAGCTAGGAACCCGGGACAGGGGACCACAGATACGCAGTATTTT. Protein product: CASSRARNPGQGTTDTQYF.

The J gene is TRBJ1-4, the V gene TRBV11-2; D is perhaps TRBD1 (6 bases). CDR1 and CDR2 from the germline V gene are SGHAT and FQNNGV. The CDR3 extends over 16 amino acids. V was clipped by 2 bases and J by 10 bases, with 20 bases between them. The CDR3 DNA sequence: TGTGCCAGCAGCTTACCCGGGGGGGGCAGGAGCACAAAACTGTTTTTT. Its translation: CASSLPGGGRSTKLFF. Based on the CDR3 plus reference TRBV11-2 and TRBJ1-4, the full variable domain is EAGVAQSPRYKIIEKRQSVAFWCNPISGHATLYWYQQILGQGPKLLIQFQNNGVVDDSQLPKDRFSAERLKGVDSTLKIQPAKLEDSAVYLCASSLPGGGRSTKLFFGSGTQLSVL.

J is TRBJ1-2 and V is TRBV30, with TRBD1 as a possible D gene (6 bases). Germline V gene data show CDR1 as GTSNPN and CDR2 as SVGIG (reference sequence). V lost 2 bases and J 3 bases, leaving 10 bases between the germline ends. The length of the CDR3 is 13 residues. The CDR3 nucleotides read TGTGCCTGGAGTCGAGGGGGGGACTATGGCTACACCTTC. Translated, it gives CAWSRGGDYGYTF.

The rearrangement joins TRBV2 to TRBJ1-1; 7 positions match TRBD1. V lost 8 bases and J lost 0; bases outside the gene matches: 6. Germline V gene sequence: CDR1 SNHLY, CDR2 FYNNEI. The CDR3 runs to 14 residues. The CDR3 is CASWTGILNTEAFF. The CDR3, as DNA: TGTGCCAGCTGGACAGGAATCTTGAACACTGAAGCTTTCTTT.

The rearrangement links TRBV19 to TRBJ1-5; a possible D gene is TRBD1 (6 bases). CDR3 length: 16 amino acids. Germline V gives CDR1 LNHDA, CDR2 SQIVND (reference sequence). V was pared by 7 bases and J by 2 bases, with 18 bases between. This CDR3 is CASTSNRVRGNQPQHF. The CDR3 DNA sequence: TGTGCCAGTACCTCGAACAGGGTTAGAGGCAATCAGCCCCAGCATTTT.

The chain has TRBV21-1 and TRBJ2-4; TRBD2, as called in the table, went unchecked against the DNA. TRBV21-1 is annotated as a pseudogene. The CDR3 is made up of 16 amino acids. The CDR3 reads CASSKERSLAKNIQYF. DNA for the CDR3: TGTGCCAGCAGCAAAGAGCGGAGTCTAGCCAAAAACATTCAGTACTTC.

The chain links TRBV7-8 to TRBJ2-1; maybe TRBD2 (6 bases). Trimming took off 2 bases at V and 7 bases at J, with 18 bases between the two ends. This CDR3 comprises 16 residues. Looked up from germline, CDR1 is SGHVS and CDR2 is FQNEAQ. The CDR3 region has the DNA TGTGCCAGCAGCTTACGGGGCCCATCGGGGGAGAATGAGCAGTTCTTC. It translates to CASSLRGPSGENEQFF. The whole variable domain, remainder taken from reference TRBV7-8 and TRBJ2-1, is GAGVSQSPRYKVAKRGQDVALRCDPISGHVSLFWYQQALGQGPEFLTYFQNEAQLDKSGLPSDRFFAERPEGSVSTLKIQRTQQEDSAVYLCASSLRGPSGENEQFFGPGTRLTVL.

The chain employs TRBV19 and TRBJ1-2; maybe TRBD1 (6 bases). CDR3 size: 14 residues. V lost 4 bases, J lost 6 bases, and 15 bases lay in between. Germline CDR1 LNHDA, CDR2 SQIVND (reference sequence). The CDR3 sequence: CASSTSYRDNGYTF. The DNA for the CDR3 is TGTGCCAGTAGTACTTCATACAGGGACAATGGCTACACCTTC.

The chain recombines TRBV19 with TRBJ1-2, with a weak D call TRBD1 (5 bases). Germline lookup yields CDR1 LNHDA and CDR2 SQIVND (reference sequence). The CDR3 consists of 14 residues. The V gene lost 3 bases and the J gene lost 4 bases, with 12 bases spanning the gap. The CDR3 loop reads CASSIPGRPYGYTF. The CDR3 DNA reads TGTGCCAGTAGTATCCCAGGGAGGCCCTATGGCTACACCTTC.

The V gene is TRBV7-2, the J gene TRBJ2-7, with 12 positions matching TRBD2. The CDR3 loop spans 14 amino acids. Germline values: CDR1 SGHTA, CDR2 FQGNSA. Unmatched junction bases numbered 5, after V lost 5 bases and J lost 6 bases. This chain's CDR3 is CASSTGLAGGEQYF. In DNA, the CDR3 is TGTGCCAGCAGCACGGGACTAGCGGGCGGCGAGCAGTACTTC.

The chain links TRBV4-1 to TRBJ1-1; TRBD1 agrees at 9 bases. Trimming at V came to 4 bases and at J to 1 base, leaving 4 bases not matched to a gene. This CDR3 has 15 amino acids. Germline CDR1 reads MGHRA; CDR2 reads YSYEKL. The CDR3 DNA reads as TGCGCCAGCAGCCTCAACAGGGGGCAGAACACTGAAGCTTTCTTT. Protein: CASSLNRGQNTEAFF.

The J gene is TRBJ2-7, the V gene TRBV6-5, with a weak D call TRBD1 (6 bases). The CDR3 length is 14 residues. The V gene's germline CDR1 is MNHEY and CDR2 SVGAGI. V shed 5 bases and J shed 0 bases, with 11 bases lying between them. The CDR3 spells CASSNRELSYEQYF. The CDR3 DNA reads TGTGCCAGCAGTAACAGGGAGCTCTCCTACGAGCAGTACTTC.

The genes are TRBV19 and TRBJ1-1; TRBD1 might be the D (6 bases). Between the trimmed V and J ends, which lost 6 bases and 0 bases, there was a span of 8 bases. This CDR3 spans 13 amino acids. Germline V CDR1 and CDR2: LNHDA, SQIVND (reference sequence). The CDR3 DNA sequence: TGTGCCAGTAGCGGACAGCTGAACACTGAAGCTTTCTTT. This encodes CASSGQLNTEAFF. The full variable domain, in which reference TRBV19 and TRBJ1-1 provide the parts outside the CDR3, is DGGITQSPKYLFRKEGQNVTLSCEQNLNHDAMYWYRQDPGQGLRLIYYSQIVNDFQKGDIAEGYSVSREKKESFPLTVTSAQKNPTAFYLCASSGQLNTEAFFGQGTRLTVV.

The gene calls are TRBV12-5 and TRBJ2-1; 8 nucleotides line up with TRBD2. After removal of 1 base from V and 9 bases from J, the junction contained 5 bases not matched to a gene. CDR1 and CDR2 from the germline V gene are LGHNT and FRNRAP. The CDR3 runs to 14 residues. The CDR3 reads CASGLGLAIGEQFF. Written as DNA, the CDR3 is TGTGCTAGTGGTTTGGGACTAGCGATCGGTGAGCAGTTCTTC.

The rearrangement joins TRBV28 to TRBJ1-2, with D possibly TRBD1 on 6 matching bases. Trimming took 10 bases from V and 0 from J, leaving 15 bases between them. The germline V gene has CDR1 MDHEN and CDR2 SYDVKM. The CDR3 sequence is 14 residues long. CDR3 region: CATEGGLSNYGYTF. The CDR3, as DNA: TGTGCCACCGAGGGGGGGCTATCTAACTATGGCTACACCTTC.

The sample holds a few counts of this clone. The chain couples TRBV2 to TRBJ1-6; no reliable D call. The V and J ends lost 1 base and 2 bases respectively, with 15 bases between them. The CDR3 is made up of 18 amino acids. The germline V gene has CDR1 SNHLY and CDR2 FYNNEI. The CDR3 sequence is CASSEVDVESAYNSPLHF. CDR3 DNA sequence: TGTGCCAGCAGTGAAGTCGATGTCGAATCGGCCTATAATTCACCCCTCCACTTT.

J is TRBJ1-2 and V is TRBV28, with D maybe TRBD1 (5 bases). V gave up 6 bases and J gave up 1 base, with 12 bases separating them. CDR1 is MDHEN and CDR2 is SYDVKM in the germline V gene. The CDR3 is made up of 14 amino acids. CDR3 coding DNA: TGTGCCAGCAGCTTAACAGGATTTAACTATGGCTACACCTTC. It is translated as CASSLTGFNYGYTF.

The chain combines TRBV7-8 with TRBJ2-3; perhaps TRBD2 as D (6 bases). V lost 1 base to trimming and J lost 0 bases, with 17 bases between them. The CDR3 is 18 amino acids. From germline, CDR1 is SGHVS and CDR2 FQNEAQ. This CDR3 is CASSLVAAGASSTDTQYF. CDR3 bases: TGTGCCAGCAGCTTAGTTGCAGCGGGTGCCTCTAGCACAGATACGCAGTATTTT.

V usage is TRBV7-2 and J usage is TRBJ1-5, with D possibly matching TRBD1 (6 bases). CDR1 and CDR2 (germline): SGHTA, FQGNSA. V was clipped by 2 bases and J by 0 bases, with 17 bases between them. There are 18 residues in the CDR3. DNA of the CDR3: TGTGCCAGCAGCTTATCTTCCAGGGGAGGGAATAGCAATCAGCCCCAGCATTTT. Translating gives CASSLSSRGGNSNQPQHF.

The table lists this clone with a count of one. The V and J genes are TRBV28 and TRBJ1-5; possible D gene TRBD1, 5 bases. Germline CDR1 is MDHEN and CDR2 is SYDVKM. This CDR3 has 17 residues. Trimming removed 5 bases from V and 10 bases from J, with 27 bases in between. In DNA, the CDR3 is TGTGCCAGCAGTCCAAGAAACAGGTTAAAAGACCCTCATCCCCAGCATTTT. Its translation: CASSPRNRLKDPHPQHF.

This clone was observed a handful of times. The chain links TRBV28 to TRBJ2-5, with 8 nucleotides matching TRBD2. Germline trimming cut 6 bases from V and 1 base from J; bases unmatched to any gene: 10. There are 16 residues in the CDR3. The germline V gene encodes CDR1 MDHEN and CDR2 SYDVKM. This CDR3 reads CASSPDSGAAQETQYF. CDR3 coding DNA: TGTGCCAGCAGCCCGGATAGCGGGGCGGCCCAAGAGACCCAGTACTTC.

This chain links TRBV24-1 with TRBJ1-2; possibly TRBD1 for D (6 bases). With 9 bases removed from V and 6 bases from J, the gap between germline ends came to 10 bases. Germline V CDR1 and CDR2: KGHDR, SFDVKD. The CDR3 runs to 11 residues. CDR3 in DNA: TGTGCCACCCAAGGGGGAGATGGCTACACCTTC. Encoded protein: CATQGGDGYTF.

This rearrangement joins TRBV6-4 to TRBJ2-3, with D possibly matching TRBD1 (6 bases). This CDR3 contains 13 residues. Germline V gives CDR1 MRHNA, CDR2 SNTAGT. V lost 5 bases and J lost 2, with 8 bases in between. The CDR3 nucleotides are TGTGCCAGCAGTAGGGACAACACAGATACGCAGTATTTT. It specifies CASSRDNTDTQYF.

The sample holds a few counts of this clone. Additional DNA sequences in this sample encode the identical CDR3. This chain uses TRBV19 with TRBJ1-1; TRBD1 is a possible D gene (6 bases). CDR3 length: 14 residues. The V end lost 2 bases, the J end lost 0 bases, and 7 bases lay between the germline ends. The germline V gene has CDR1 LNHDA and CDR2 SQIVND (reference sequence). This chain's CDR3 is CASSIQGMNTEAFF. The CDR3 DNA sequence: TGTGCCAGTAGTATACAGGGGATGAACACTGAAGCTTTCTTT.